The T cell receptor beta chain described here comes from a study of CD8 T cells in Susac syndrome. This clonotype was seen a few times. Random hexamers were used to reverse transcribe an amount of roughly 0.5 to 1 ug RNA. TCRdb itself ran the immunoSEQ multiplex PCR reads through MiXCR, one entry per CDR3 protein. Of about 200,000 distinct CDR3 sequences in the sample, 85% to 95% were seen once. This CDR3 has 13 residues. J gave up 8 bases and V 3 bases, and 2 bases lay outside the gene matches. Germline V lookup: CDR1 KGHSH, CDR2 LQKENI. V and J are TRBV18 and TRBJ1-2; 11 bases are shared with TRBD1. This clonotype was obtained from a human donor in good health. The sample comprised CD4+ T cells from PBMCs. The DNA for the CDR3 is TGTGCCAGCTCACCGGGACAGGGGGGCGGCTACACCTTC. Translation: CASSPGQGGGYTF.